Included here is one TCR beta chain sequence, with context. Its specificity is unknown. The sample originates from a study of T cell responses to AZD1222 COVID-19 vaccine. In the study overall: Pooling covered second doses at about 4 or about 12 weeks.

The CDR3 is 18 amino acids. Sequenced by immunoSEQ multiplex PCR; TCRdb stores in-frame clones only, minus some. Among approximately 180,000 clones listed, around 88% were seen once. The study, taken as a whole, reports: Mostly white British, mostly female donors; authors suggested clonal diversity may be underestimated. Repertoire sampling was restricted to post-peak T cell response timepoints.

Specimen: peripheral blood, collected on day 0 of AZD1222 vaccination. The receptor's source is an adult in good health. The rearrangement links TRBV21-1 to TRBJ2-7; the D segment call TRBD2 is taken from the table without a DNA check. TRBV21-1 is given as a pseudogene. Here the CDR3 reads CASSNPGTSGGNSYEQYF. CDR3 nucleotide sequence: TGTGCCAGCAGCAACCCCGGGACTAGCGGGGGGAATTCCTACGAGCAGTACTTC.